The rows below give T cell receptor beta chains drawn from one sample of a study of T cell responses to AZD1222 COVID-19 vaccine. Some clones are missing from TCRdb's copy, which holds only in-frame ones; the method was immunoSEQ multiplex PCR. The table includes 80,000 or so clones, 87% detected once. This specimen consisted of peripheral blood, obtained on day 0 of AZD1222 vaccination. These receptors were taken from an adult in good health. Each CDR3 is given with its conserved first and last residue. The D gene is left open where the match is weak. A clone size is listed for some rows: how often the clone was seen (once, few, many), or a class if it is expanded.

>TRBD2|TRBJ2-1|NA|13|TRBV24-1
CATRGSGTDEQFF
TGTGCCACCAGAGGAAGCGGGACCGACGAGCAGTTCTTC
>NA|TRBJ1-1|NA|14|TRBV2
CASTVLRTNTEAFF
TGTGCCAGCACCGTTTTGCGGACGAACACTGAAGCTTTCTTT
>NA|TRBJ1-5|NA|15|TRBV9
CASSVGGNSNQPQHF
TGTGCCAGCAGCGTAGGAGGGAATAGCAATCAGCCCCAGCATTTT
>NA|TRBJ2-7|few|11|TRBV6-5
CASRTTYEQYF
TGTGCCAGCAGGACCACCTACGAGCAGTACTTC
>TRBD2|TRBJ2-3|NA|16|TRBV5-1
CASSFGLAGESDTQYF
TGCGCCAGCAGCTTCGGACTAGCGGGAGAATCAGATACGCAGTATTTT
>TRBD1|TRBJ2-3|once|15|TRBV18
CASSSQGVGTDTQYF
TGTGCCAGCTCAAGTCAGGGGGTTGGCACAGATACGCAGTATTTT
>TRBD1|TRBJ1-1|NA|15|TRBV12-5
CASGPPGQMNTEAFF
TGTGCTAGTGGTCCCCCGGGACAGATGAACACTGAAGCTTTCTTT
>TRBD2|TRBJ2-3|NA|16|TRBV5-4
CASSRSPSGARDTQYF
TGTGCCAGCAGCCGCTCCCCTAGCGGGGCCAGAGATACGCAGTATTTT
>TRBD1|TRBJ1-5|NA|16|TRBV18
CASSPPGVEGAQPQHF
TGTGCCAGCTCACCACCGGGCGTGGAGGGGGCTCAGCCCCAGCATTTT
>NA|TRBJ2-5|once|13|TRBV2
CASNGGKGETQYF
TGTGCCAGCAATGGCGGGAAAGGGGAGACCCAGTACTTC
>NA|TRBJ1-1|NA|13|TRBV6-5
CASSRKMNTEAFF
TGTGCCAGCAGCCGCAAGATGAACACTGAAGCTTTCTTT
>NA|TRBJ2-4|once|12|TRBV25-1
CASSGGGGNQYF
TGTGCCAGCAGTGGGGGTGGGGGCAATCAGTACTTC
>TRBD1|TRBJ1-2|NA|14|TRBV30
CAWSHTGQSYGYTF
TGTGCCTGGAGTCATACGGGACAGTCCTATGGCTACACCTTC
>TRBD2|TRBJ2-1|NA|15|TRBV5-6
CASSLLAGSYNEQFF
TGTGCCAGCAGCTTGCTAGCGGGATCATACAATGAGCAGTTCTTC
>NA|TRBJ1-5|NA|13|TRBV19
CASSPDQVQPQHF
TGTGCCAGTAGCCCTGATCAGGTCCAACCCCAGCATTTT
>NA|TRBJ1-1|NA|15|TRBV2
CASRDGGRMNTEAFF
TGTGCCAGCAGGGACGGGGGGCGGATGAACACTGAAGCTTTCTTT
>TRBD1|TRBJ1-3|NA|17|TRBV14
CASSPRTGQSSGNTIYF
TGTGCCAGCAGCCCTCGGACAGGCCAGAGCTCTGGAAACACCATATATTTT
>TRBD2|TRBJ2-1|NA|16|TRBV11-2
CASSRAGAGADNEQFF
TGTGCCAGCAGCCGCGCGGGAGCGGGGGCCGACAATGAGCAGTTCTTC
>TRBD2|TRBJ2-7|NA|16|TRBV6-5
CASSYSSGMASYEQYF
TGTGCCAGCAGTTACTCGAGCGGGATGGCTTCCTACGAGCAGTACTTC
>TRBD2|TRBJ2-2|NA|19|TRBV9
CASSVVRGLAGPNTGELFF
TGTGCCAGCAGCGTAGTGAGGGGACTAGCGGGACCGAACACCGGGGAGCTGTTTTTT
>NA|TRBJ1-5|NA|17|TRBV19
CASSMGSGQEYNQPQHF
TGTGCCAGTAGTATGGGTTCAGGTCAGGAGTACAATCAGCCCCAGCATTTT
>NA|TRBJ2-5|NA|13|TRBV7-9
CASTAGLRETQYF
TGTGCCAGCACCGCAGGACTACGGGAGACCCAGTACTTC
>TRBD1|TRBJ2-5|NA|14|TRBV19
CASSMVGQKETQYF
TGTGCCAGTAGTATGGTGGGACAGAAAGAGACCCAGTACTTC
>NA|TRBJ2-7|NA|16|TRBV4-2
CASSQGGPTGPYEQYF
TGTGCCAGCAGCCAAGGCGGACCCACCGGTCCCTACGAGCAGTACTTC
>NA|TRBJ1-4|NA|14|TRBV5-1
CASSLVGRDEKLFF
TGCGCCAGCAGCTTGGTAGGGCGGGATGAAAAACTGTTTTTT
>NA|TRBJ1-4|NA|14|TRBV11-2
CASSLEATNEKLFF
TGTGCCAGCAGCTTGGAAGCAACTAATGAAAAACTGTTTTTT
>TRBD2|TRBJ2-1|NA|16|TRBV7-2
CASSLGLAGELDEQFF
TGTGCCAGCAGCTTAGGGCTAGCGGGGGAATTGGATGAGCAGTTCTTC
>NA|TRBJ2-1|few|14|TRBV7-2
CASSLGLTAGEQFF
TGTGCCAGCAGCTTAGGCTTAACGGCGGGCGAGCAGTTCTTC
>NA|TRBJ2-1|NA|16|TRBV9
CASSVGRGLGRNEQFF
TGTGCCAGCAGCGTAGGGCGCGGGCTCGGGCGCAATGAGCAGTTCTTC
>TRBD1|TRBJ1-4|NA|17|TRBV24-1
CATSDLTGQGLNEKLFF
TGTGCCACCAGTGATCTAACTGGACAGGGCCTTAATGAAAAACTGTTTTTT
>TRBD1|TRBJ2-7|NA|15|TRBV6-5
CASTLGTGGSYEQYF
TGTGCCAGCACCCTCGGGACAGGGGGGTCCTACGAGCAGTACTTC
>NA|TRBJ2-3|NA|14|TRBV27
CASYQWEGLGTQYF
TGTGCCAGCTATCAATGGGAAGGGTTGGGTACGCAGTATTTT
>TRBD2|TRBJ2-1|NA|15|TRBV11-2
CASSLGLADYNEQFF
TGTGCCAGCAGCTTAGGACTAGCGGATTACAATGAGCAGTTCTTC
>NA|TRBJ2-1|NA|12|TRBV12-5
CASGLWTNEQFF
TGTGCTAGTGGTTTGTGGACCAATGAGCAGTTCTTC
>TRBD2|TRBJ2-2|NA|16|TRBV19
CASSRASGRAPGELFF
TGTGCCAGTAGTAGAGCTAGCGGGAGGGCCCCCGGGGAGCTGTTTTTT
>TRBD2|TRBJ2-3|NA|17|TRBV6-2/TRBV6-3
CASSSSPRVGRADTQYF
TGTGCCAGCAGTTCTTCCCCCCGGGTCGGGAGGGCGGATACGCAGTATTTT
>NA|TRBJ1-1|once|15|TRBV25-1
CASSDTGYGNTEAFF
TGTGCCAGCAGTGATACAGGCTATGGGAACACTGAAGCTTTCTTT
>TRBD2|TRBJ2-7|NA|15|TRBV7-9
CASLGTSGRKYEQYF
TGTGCCAGCCTCGGGACTAGCGGGAGGAAGTACGAGCAGTACTTC
>NA|TRBJ2-7|NA|14|TRBV7-6
CASSLTEISYEQYF
TGTGCCAGCAGCTTGACGGAGATTTCCTACGAGCAGTACTTC
>NA|TRBJ1-1|NA|13|TRBV2
CASIEQGNTEAFF
TGTGCCAGCATCGAACAGGGCAACACTGAAGCTTTCTTT
>TRBD1|TRBJ1-4|once|16|TRBV7-8
CASSHTPGQVNEKLFF
TGTGCCAGCAGCCATACACCGGGACAGGTTAATGAAAAACTGTTTTTT
>NA|TRBJ1-1|NA|15|TRBV6-5
CASSFEGGMNTEAFF
TGTGCCAGCAGTTTCGAGGGGGGAATGAACACTGAAGCTTTCTTT